A selection of T cell receptor beta chains follows, all from one sample in a study of T-cell memory formation after mild COVID-19. TCRdb fed the 5' RACE reads into MiXCR, producing one record per CDR3 protein. The repertoire has hundreds of thousands of distinct CDR3 sequences, about 22% of them found once; the top ten carry 8.4%. The sequenced sample was PBMCs or a T cell subset sorted from them (not recorded which). The receptors were sampled from an adult woman who had mild COVID-19 (a few samples of this study predate the infection). Cell type and time point are not known. CDR3s include the opening cysteine and the closing phenylalanine or tryptophan. A D gene is named only where the DNA matches it firmly. A clone size is listed for some rows: how often the clone was seen (once, few, many), or a class if it is expanded.

j_gene	abundance	v_gene	d_gene	CDR3nt	CDR3aa
TRBJ2-1	few	TRBV6-5	-	TGTGCCAGCAGCCACGGGACTTTGGACTCGAGCTGGCAGTTCTTC	CASSHGTLDSSWQFF
TRBJ1-5	few	TRBV10-3	-	TGTGCCATCGGGATCCATAGCAATCAGCCCCAGCATTTT	CAIGIHSNQPQHF
TRBJ1-2	few	TRBV4-1	-	TGCGCCAGCAGCCAAGGGGCAGGGCTTACCTTTAACTATGGCTACACCTTC	CASSQGAGLTFNYGYTF
TRBJ1-5	few	TRBV7-2	-	TGTGCCAGCAGTTTAGGCATCGGTCAGCCCCAGCATTTT	CASSLGIGQPQHF
TRBJ2-7	few	TRBV20-1	-	TGCAGTGCCGATGACTCCAAAGACTACGAGCAGTACTTC	CSADDSKDYEQYF
TRBJ1-4	-	TRBV11-2	-	TGTGCCAGCAGCCCATCGCGGGGGTTCGGTTATGAAAAACTGTTTTTT	CASSPSRGFGYEKLFF
TRBJ1-1	-	TRBV6-5	TRBD1	TGTGCCAGAAGTTACTCGCTGGGACAGATGAACACTGAAGCTTTCTTT	CARSYSLGQMNTEAFF
TRBJ1-2	few	TRBV7-6	TRBD1	TGTGCCAGCAGCTTAGTCGGTCAGGGGGTTGGCTACACCTTC	CASSLVGQGVGYTF
TRBJ1-1	-	TRBV19	-	TGTGCCAGTAGTCGGGGGACATCGAACACTGAAGCTTTCTTT	CASSRGTSNTEAFF
TRBJ2-7	-	TRBV7-8	TRBD1	TGTGCCAGCAGCTTACGAGGACAGGGCCTTCGGCAGTACTTC	CASSLRGQGLRQYF
TRBJ2-1	-	TRBV19	TRBD1	TGTGCCAGTAGTCCCGACAGGGTGGTCGATGAGCAGTTCTTC	CASSPDRVVDEQFF
TRBJ2-1	-	TRBV30	-	TGTGCCTGGAGTGTAGGGGGGATGCCCGATGAGCAGTTCTTC	CAWSVGGMPDEQFF